The entry below describes one TCR beta chain. What it binds is not known. The data were taken from a study of T cell responses to AZD1222 COVID-19 vaccine. Study details: Analysis merged second doses at about 4 or about 12 weeks. General study findings and limits: Reportedly, nearly half the spike-specific TCRs target unmutated variant regions. Females outnumbered males among donors, who were mostly white British; clonal diversity was possibly underestimated.

Sequenced by immunoSEQ multiplex PCR; TCRdb stores in-frame clones only, minus some. The repertoire holds approximately 190,000 clones, roughly 92% seen once, with roughly 1.3% in the top ten. Trimming at V came to 4 bases and at J to 2 bases, leaving 12 bases not matched to a gene. Looked up from germline, CDR1 is LNHDA and CDR2 is SQIVND (reference sequence). This CDR3 contains 18 residues. The V call is TRBV19, the J call TRBJ1-3; TRBD1 matches at 9 bases. Sequencing used peripheral blood, obtained on day 0 of AZD1222 vaccination. The TCR was taken from an adult in good health. CDR3 sequence: CASSTYYPGQGAGNTIYF. CDR3 coding DNA: TGTGCCAGTAGTACTTATTATCCGGGACAGGGAGCTGGAAACACCATATATTTT.